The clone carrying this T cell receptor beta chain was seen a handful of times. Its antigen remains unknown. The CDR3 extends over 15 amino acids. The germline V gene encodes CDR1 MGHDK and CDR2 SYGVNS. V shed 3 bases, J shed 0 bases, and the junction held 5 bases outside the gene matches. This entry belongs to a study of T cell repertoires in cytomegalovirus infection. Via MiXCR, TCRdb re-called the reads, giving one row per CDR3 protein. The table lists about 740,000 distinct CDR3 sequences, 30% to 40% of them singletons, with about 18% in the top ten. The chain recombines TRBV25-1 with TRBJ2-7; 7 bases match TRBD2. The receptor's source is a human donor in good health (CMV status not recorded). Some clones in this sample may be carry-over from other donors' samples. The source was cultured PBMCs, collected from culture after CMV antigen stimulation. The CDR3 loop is CASSEGGSFSYEQYF. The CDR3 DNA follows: TGTGCCAGCAGTGAGGGGGGGTCCTTCTCCTACGAGCAGTACTTC.